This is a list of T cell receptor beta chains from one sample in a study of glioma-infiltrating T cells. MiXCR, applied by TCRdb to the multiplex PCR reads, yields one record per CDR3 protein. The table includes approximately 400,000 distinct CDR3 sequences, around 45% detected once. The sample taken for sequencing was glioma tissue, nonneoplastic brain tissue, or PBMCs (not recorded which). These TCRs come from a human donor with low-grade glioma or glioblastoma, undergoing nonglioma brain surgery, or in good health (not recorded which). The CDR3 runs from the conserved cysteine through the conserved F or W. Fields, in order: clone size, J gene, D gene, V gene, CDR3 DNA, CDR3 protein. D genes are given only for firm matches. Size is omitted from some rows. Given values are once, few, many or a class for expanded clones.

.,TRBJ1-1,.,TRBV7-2,TGTGCCAGCAGCTTGCAAGGGATCACTGAAGCTTTCTTT,CASSLQGITEAFF
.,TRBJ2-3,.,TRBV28,TGTGCCAGCAGTTTTTACAGCACAGATACGCTGTATTTT,CASSFYSTDTLYF
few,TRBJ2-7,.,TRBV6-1,TGTGCCAGCAGTCTACGCAATTCCTACGAGCAGTACTTC,CASSLRNSYEQYF
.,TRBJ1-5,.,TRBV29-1,TGCAGCGCCCAAAACGGGGGCAGTCAGCCCCAGCATTTT,CSAQNGGSQPQHF
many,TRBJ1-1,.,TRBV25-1,TGTGCCAGCAGTATTGGGGGCCGGACTGAAGCTTTCTTT,CASSIGGRTEAFF
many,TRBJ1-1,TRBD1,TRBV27,TGTGCCAGCAGTGCGGGACAGGGGGCAAGAACTGAAGCTTTCTTT,CASSAGQGARTEAFF
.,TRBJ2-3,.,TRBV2,TGTGCCAAATCTTATACAGATACGCAGTATTTT,CAKSYTDTQYF
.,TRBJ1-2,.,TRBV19,TGTGCCAGTAGTATATCCGAAAGACGGGGCTACACCTTC,CASSISERRGYTF
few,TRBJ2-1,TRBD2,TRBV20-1,TGCAGTGCTAGGACTAGCGGGAGGCGGATGATCTTCAATGAGCAGTTCTTC,CSARTSGRRMIFNEQFF
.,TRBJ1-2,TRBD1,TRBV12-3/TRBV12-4,TGTGCCAGCAGTCTTAACAGGGGCCGGTGGAATGGCTACACCTTC,CASSLNRGRWNGYTF
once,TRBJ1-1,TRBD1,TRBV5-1,TGCGCCAGCAGCTTTAACAGGGGCATGAACACTGAAGCTTTCTTT,CASSFNRGMNTEAFF
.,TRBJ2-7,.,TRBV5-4,TGTGCCAGGAGCTGGCGGGGACAGAAAGACGAGCAGTACTTC,CARSWRGQKDEQYF
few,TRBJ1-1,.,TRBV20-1,TGCAGTGCTGCATCTGGGTCGGACACTGAAGCTTTCTTT,CSAASGSDTEAFF
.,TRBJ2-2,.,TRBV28,TGTGCCAGCAGTCGCCTTCTGGACGGATACACCGGGGAGCTGTTTTTT,CASSRLLDGYTGELFF
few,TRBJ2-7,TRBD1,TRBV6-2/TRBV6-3,TGTGCCAAAACAGGGGTCGGCTCCTACGAGCAGTACTTC,CAKTGVGSYEQYF
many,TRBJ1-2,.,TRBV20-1,TGCAGTGCTAATCTCTTTGGGGGTAATAACTATGGCTACACCTTC,CSANLFGGNNYGYTF
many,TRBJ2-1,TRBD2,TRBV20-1,TGCAGTGAAGCGGGAGGGCCTAACAATGAGCAGTTCTTC,CSEAGGPNNEQFF
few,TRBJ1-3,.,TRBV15,TGTGCCACCGCAGTCGCCCCCGCGGGGGGAAACACCATATATTTT,CATAVAPAGGNTIYF
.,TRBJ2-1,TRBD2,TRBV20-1,TGCAGTGCCCATACTAGCGGAAGCTCCTACAATGAGCAGTTCTTC,CSAHTSGSSYNEQFF
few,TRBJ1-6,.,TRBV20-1,TGCAGTGCCTGGGACCATAGCTCCTATAATTCACCCCTCCACTTT,CSAWDHSSYNSPLHF
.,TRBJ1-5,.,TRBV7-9,TGTGCCAGCAGCTTAGGGCATCAGCCCCAGCATTTT,CASSLGHQPQHF
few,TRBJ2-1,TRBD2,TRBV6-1,TGTGCCACCCAGCCCCCGGGAGGGCTTTACAATGAGCAGTTCTTC,CATQPPGGLYNEQFF
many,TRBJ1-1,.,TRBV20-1,TGCAGTGCTGATGGCCAATCATCAGGGACCCCCCGCACTGAAGCTTTCTTT,CSADGQSSGTPRTEAFF
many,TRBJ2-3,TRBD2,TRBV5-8,TGTGCCAGCAGCCGTGGGACTAGCGGGAGACACACAGATACGCAGTATTTT,CASSRGTSGRHTDTQYF
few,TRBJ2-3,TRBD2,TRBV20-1,TGCAGTGCTAGAGGGGAGCGGGAGGGCCCCGCAGATACGCAGTATTTT,CSARGEREGPADTQYF
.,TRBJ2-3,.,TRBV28,TGTGCCAGCAGTTTTCAGGGAATCACAGATACGCAGTATTTT,CASSFQGITDTQYF
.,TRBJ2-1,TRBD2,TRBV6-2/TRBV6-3,TGTGCCAGCAGCCGAACTAGCGGGAGGGCCTACAATGAGCAGTTCTTC,CASSRTSGRAYNEQFF
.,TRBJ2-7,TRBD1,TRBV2,TGTGCCAGCACTGGGACAGGGTCCCCCTACGAGCAGTACTTC,CASTGTGSPYEQYF
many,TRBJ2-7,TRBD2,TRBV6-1,TGTGCCAGCAGGGCACTACTAGCGGGGACCTACGAGCAGTACTTC,CASRALLAGTYEQYF
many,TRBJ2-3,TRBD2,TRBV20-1,TGCAGTGCCCCACCTAGCGGAGTCACAGATACGCAGTATTTT,CSAPPSGVTDTQYF
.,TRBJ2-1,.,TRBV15,TGTGCCACCAGCCCCCTCCGGGACTTGTACAATGAGCAGTTCTTC,CATSPLRDLYNEQFF
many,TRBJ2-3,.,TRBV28,TGTGCCAGCAGTCTACAGACCACAGATACGCAGTATTTT,CASSLQTTDTQYF
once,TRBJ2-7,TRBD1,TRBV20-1,TGCAGTGCCCCGGACAGGCTCTCCTACGAGCGGTACTTC,CSAPDRLSYERYF
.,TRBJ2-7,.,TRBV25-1,TGTGCCAGCAGTGATTACTACGAGCGGTACTTC,CASSDYYERYF
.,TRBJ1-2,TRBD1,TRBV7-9,TGTGCCAGCAGCGAAGCCGGGACAGGTGGATATGGCTACACCTTC,CASSEAGTGGYGYTF
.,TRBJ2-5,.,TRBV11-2,TGTGCCAGCAGCCCTAGGGTGGACCAAGAGACCCAGTACTTC,CASSPRVDQETQYF
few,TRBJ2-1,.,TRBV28,TGTGCCAGCAGTTCCGCCGTTTCCCCCGAGACCTACAATGAGCAGTTCTTC,CASSSAVSPETYNEQFF
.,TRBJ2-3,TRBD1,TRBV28,TGTGCCAGCAGTTTCCCGGTAAGGGGGCTTAGCACAGATACGCAGTATTTT,CASSFPVRGLSTDTQYF
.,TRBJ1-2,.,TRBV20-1,TGCAGTGCTTTACCCTTAGGGACCCACGGCTACACCTTC,CSALPLGTHGYTF
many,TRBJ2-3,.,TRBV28,TGTGCCAGCAGTTTTCGACCGAACACAGATACGCAGTATTTT,CASSFRPNTDTQYF
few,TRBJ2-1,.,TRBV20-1,TGCAGTGCTTCCTACAGTAGAAATGAGCAGTTCTTC,CSASYSRNEQFF
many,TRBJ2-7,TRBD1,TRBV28,TGTGCCAGCAGTTTATTGGGACAGGGGACCTACGAGCAGTACTTC,CASSLLGQGTYEQYF
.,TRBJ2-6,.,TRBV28,TGTGCCAGCAGTCCTCGGGGCAGCTTGGTAGTTGGGGCCAACGTCCTGACTTTC,CASSPRGSLVVGANVLTF
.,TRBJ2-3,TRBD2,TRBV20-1,TGCAGTGCTTTTTCGACTAGCGGGAGGGCCACAGATACGCAGTATTTT,CSAFSTSGRATDTQYF
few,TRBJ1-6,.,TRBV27,TGTGCCAGCAGCCCCCGGGACGGAAGCTGGTTTTCACCCCTCCACTTT,CASSPRDGSWFSPLHF
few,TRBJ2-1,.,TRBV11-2,TGTGCCAGCAGCCCTGTCCTAGGGTTTGAGCAGTTCTTC,CASSPVLGFEQFF
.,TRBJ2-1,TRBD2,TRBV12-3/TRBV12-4,TGTGCCAGCAGATTTAGCGGGTTTGGGAATGAGCAGTTCTTC,CASRFSGFGNEQFF
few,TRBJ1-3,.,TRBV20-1,TGCAGTGCTAGAGATGGGGTCTCTGGAAACACCATATATTTT,CSARDGVSGNTIYF
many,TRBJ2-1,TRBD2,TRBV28,TGTGCCAGCAGTTTACTGGCGGGAGGGTACAATGAGCAGTTCTTC,CASSLLAGGYNEQFF
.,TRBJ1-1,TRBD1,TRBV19,TGTGCCAGTAGTCCGCGGACAGGGGTGGGCACTGAAGCTTTCTTT,CASSPRTGVGTEAFF
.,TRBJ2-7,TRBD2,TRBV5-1,TGCGCCAGCAGCCCACTAGCGAGACATTACGAGCAGTACTTC,CASSPLARHYEQYF
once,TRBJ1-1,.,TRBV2,TGTGCCAGCAGTCAGAGGGGTAGAGGGTCTGAAGCTTTCTTT,CASSQRGRGSEAFF